The sequence of this TCR beta chain was determined in a study of PD-1 and CTLA-4 blockade in melanoma. Per the germline V gene, CDR1 is SGHRS and CDR2 is YFSETQ. The CDR3 totals 11 residues. Deletions cut 7 bases from V and 1 base from J, with 5 bases between. This table comes from immunoSEQ multiplex PCR, and its TCRdb copy is limited to in-frame clones, with some not included. The sample lists tens of thousands of clones, about 87% occurring once. The sequenced sample was CD8+ T cells from peripheral blood, obtained before anti-PD-1 treatment. The genes are TRBV5-1 and TRBJ2-5, with D perhaps matching TRBD1 or TRBD2 (5 bases each). This clonotype was obtained from a human donor with melanoma. DNA of the CDR3: TGCGCCAGCGGGGGCCAAGAGACCCAGTACTTC. It codes for CASGGQETQYF.